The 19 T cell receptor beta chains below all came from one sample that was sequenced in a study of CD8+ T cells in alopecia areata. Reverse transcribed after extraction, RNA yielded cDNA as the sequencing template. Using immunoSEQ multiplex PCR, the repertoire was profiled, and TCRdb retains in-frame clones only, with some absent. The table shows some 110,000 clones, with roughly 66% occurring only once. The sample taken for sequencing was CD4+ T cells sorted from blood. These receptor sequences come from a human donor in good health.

The CDR3 loop reads CASSRDRETQYF. CDR3 DNA: TGTGCCAGCAGCCGGGACAGAGAGACCCAGTACTTC. V usage is TRBV11-1 and J usage is TRBJ2-5; 7 bases match TRBD1. Germline assignment: CDR1 SGHAT and CDR2 FQDESV (reference sequence). The CDR3 is made up of 12 amino acids. The V and J ends lost 5 bases and 4 bases, in that order; junction bases with no gene match: 1. Drawing the rest from reference TRBV11-1 and TRBJ2-5, the complete variable domain is EAEVAQSPRYKITEKSQAVAFWCDPISGHATLYWYRQILGQGPELLVQFQDESVVDDSQLPKDRFSAERLKGVDSTLKIQPAELGDSAMYLCASSRDRETQYFGPGTRLLVL.

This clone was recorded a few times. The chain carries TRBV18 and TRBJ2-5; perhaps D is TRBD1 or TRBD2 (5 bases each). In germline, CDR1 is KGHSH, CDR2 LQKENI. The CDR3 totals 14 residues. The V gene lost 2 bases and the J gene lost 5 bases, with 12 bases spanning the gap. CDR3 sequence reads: CASSPMQGVETQYF. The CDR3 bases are TGTGCCAGCTCACCAATGCAGGGAGTCGAGACCCAGTACTTC.

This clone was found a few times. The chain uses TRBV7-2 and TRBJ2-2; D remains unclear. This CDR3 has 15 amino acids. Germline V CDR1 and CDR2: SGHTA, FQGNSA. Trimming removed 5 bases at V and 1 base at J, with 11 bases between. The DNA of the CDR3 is TGTGCCAGCAGCCCGTCCGGTCGGAACACCGGGGAGCTGTTTTTT. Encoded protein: CASSPSGRNTGELFF.

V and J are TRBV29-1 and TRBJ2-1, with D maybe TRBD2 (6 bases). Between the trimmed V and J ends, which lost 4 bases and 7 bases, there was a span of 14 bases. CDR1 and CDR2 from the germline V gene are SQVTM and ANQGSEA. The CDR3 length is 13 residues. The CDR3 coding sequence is TGCAGCGTTGTGCGGGACCCCAGGAATGAGCAGTTCTTC. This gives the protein CSVVRDPRNEQFF.

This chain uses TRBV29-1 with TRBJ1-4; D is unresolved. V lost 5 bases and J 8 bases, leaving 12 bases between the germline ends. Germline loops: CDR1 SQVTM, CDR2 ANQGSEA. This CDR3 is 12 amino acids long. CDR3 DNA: TGCAGCGTTCGACTCCCTGGGGAAAAACTGTTTTTT. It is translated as CSVRLPGEKLFF. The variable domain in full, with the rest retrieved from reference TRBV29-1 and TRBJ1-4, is SAVISQKPSRDICQRGTSLTIQCQVDSQVTMMFWYRQQPGQSLTLIATANQGSEATYESGFVIDKFPISRPNLTFSTLTVSNMSPEDSSIYLCSVRLPGEKLFFGSGTQLSVL.

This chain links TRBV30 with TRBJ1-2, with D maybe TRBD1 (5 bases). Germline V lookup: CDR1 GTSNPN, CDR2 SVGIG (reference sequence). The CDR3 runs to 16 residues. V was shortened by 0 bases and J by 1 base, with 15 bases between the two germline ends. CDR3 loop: CAWSVLKGRGNYGYTF. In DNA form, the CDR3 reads TGTGCCTGGAGTGTACTTAAGGGTAGGGGTAACTATGGCTACACCTTC.

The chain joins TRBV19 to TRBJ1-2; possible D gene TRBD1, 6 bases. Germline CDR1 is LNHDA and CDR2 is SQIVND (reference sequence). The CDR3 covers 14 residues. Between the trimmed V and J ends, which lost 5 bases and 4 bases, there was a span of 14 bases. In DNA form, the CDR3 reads TGTGCCAGTAGTTCACAGGGATCGAGCTATGGCTACACCTTC. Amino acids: CASSSQGSSYGYTF.

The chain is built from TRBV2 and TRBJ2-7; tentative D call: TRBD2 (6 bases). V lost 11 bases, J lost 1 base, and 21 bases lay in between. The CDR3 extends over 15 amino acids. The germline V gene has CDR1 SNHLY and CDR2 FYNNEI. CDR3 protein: CAGWGGVPGSYEQYF. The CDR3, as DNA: TGTGCCGGATGGGGCGGGGTCCCTGGTTCCTACGAGCAGTACTTC.

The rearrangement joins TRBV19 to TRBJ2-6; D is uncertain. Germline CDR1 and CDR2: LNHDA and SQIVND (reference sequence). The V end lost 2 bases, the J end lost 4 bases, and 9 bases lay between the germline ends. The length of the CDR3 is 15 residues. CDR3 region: CASSIWTPGANVLTF. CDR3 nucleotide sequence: TGTGCCAGTAGTATATGGACGCCGGGGGCCAACGTCCTGACTTTC.

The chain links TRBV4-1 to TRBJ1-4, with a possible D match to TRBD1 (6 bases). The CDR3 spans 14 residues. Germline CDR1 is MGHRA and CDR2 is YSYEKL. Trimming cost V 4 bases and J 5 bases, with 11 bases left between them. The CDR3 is CASSLRGRNEKLFF. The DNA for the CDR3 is TGCGCCAGCAGCCTCAGGGGTAGGAATGAAAAACTGTTTTTT.

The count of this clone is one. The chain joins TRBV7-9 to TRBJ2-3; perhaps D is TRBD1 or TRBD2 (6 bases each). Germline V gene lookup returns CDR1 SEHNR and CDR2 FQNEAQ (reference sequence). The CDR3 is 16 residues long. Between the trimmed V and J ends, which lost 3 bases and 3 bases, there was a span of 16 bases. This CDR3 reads CASSFPLRGQTDTQYF. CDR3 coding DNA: TGTGCCAGCAGCTTTCCCCTACGGGGGCAAACAGATACGCAGTATTTT.

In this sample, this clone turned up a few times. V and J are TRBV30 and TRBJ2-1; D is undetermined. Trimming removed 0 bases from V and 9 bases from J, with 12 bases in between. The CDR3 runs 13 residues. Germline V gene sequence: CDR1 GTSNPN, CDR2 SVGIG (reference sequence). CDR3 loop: CAWSVNAFGEQFF. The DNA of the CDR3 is TGTGCCTGGAGTGTAAACGCTTTTGGTGAGCAGTTCTTC.

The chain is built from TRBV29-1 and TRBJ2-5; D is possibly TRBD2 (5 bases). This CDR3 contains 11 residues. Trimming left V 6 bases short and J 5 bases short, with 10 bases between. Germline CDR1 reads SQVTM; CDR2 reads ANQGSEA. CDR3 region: CSVGRGETQYF. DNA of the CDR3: TGCAGCGTAGGCCGAGGGGAGACCCAGTACTTC.

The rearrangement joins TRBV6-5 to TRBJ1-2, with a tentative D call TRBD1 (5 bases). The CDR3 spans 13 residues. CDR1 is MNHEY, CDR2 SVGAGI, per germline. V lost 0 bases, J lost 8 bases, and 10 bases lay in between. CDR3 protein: CASSYSWGEGYTF. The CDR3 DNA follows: TGTGCCAGCAGTTACTCTTGGGGGGAGGGCTACACCTTC.

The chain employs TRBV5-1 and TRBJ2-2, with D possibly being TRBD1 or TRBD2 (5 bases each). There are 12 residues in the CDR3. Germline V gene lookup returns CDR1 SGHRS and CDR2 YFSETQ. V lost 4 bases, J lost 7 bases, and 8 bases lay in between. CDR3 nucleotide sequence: TGCGCCAGCAGCCGGGACCGCGGGGAGCTGTTTTTT. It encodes CASSRDRGELFF.

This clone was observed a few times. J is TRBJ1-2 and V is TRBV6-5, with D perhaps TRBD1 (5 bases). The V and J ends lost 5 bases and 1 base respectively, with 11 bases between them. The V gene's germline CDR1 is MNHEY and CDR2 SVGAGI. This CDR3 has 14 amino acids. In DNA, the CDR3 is TGTGCCAGCAGTACCCTACAGGTTAACTATGGCTACACCTTC. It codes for CASSTLQVNYGYTF.

CDR3 sequence (DNA): TGTGCCAGCAGCGCGGGACAGGGAGTGGATCAGCCCCAGCATTTT. Translated, it gives CASSAGQGVDQPQHF. The chain carries TRBV5-6 and TRBJ1-5, with 9 bases aligning to TRBD1. In germline, CDR1 is SGHDT, CDR2 YYEEEE. The CDR3 has 15 amino acids. V dropped 4 bases and J dropped 5; count of bases not matched to a gene: 7.

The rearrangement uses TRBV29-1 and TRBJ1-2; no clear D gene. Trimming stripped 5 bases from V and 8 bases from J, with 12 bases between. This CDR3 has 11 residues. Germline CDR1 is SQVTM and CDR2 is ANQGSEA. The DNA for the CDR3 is TGCAGCGTTCTGGTCTCTGGGGGCTACACCTTC. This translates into CSVLVSGGYTF.

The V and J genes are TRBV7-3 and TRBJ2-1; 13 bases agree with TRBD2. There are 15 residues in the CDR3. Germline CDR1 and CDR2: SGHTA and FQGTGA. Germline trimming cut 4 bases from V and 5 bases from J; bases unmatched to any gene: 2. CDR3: CASSSLAGGHNEQFF. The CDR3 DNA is TGTGCCAGCAGCTCACTAGCGGGGGGGCACAATGAGCAGTTCTTC.